This T cell receptor beta chain originates from a study of radiotherapy plus CTLA-4 blockade in lung cancer. Profiling relied on immunoSEQ multiplex PCR, and the TCRdb table lists in-frame clones only, not all of them. The sample holds about 100,000 clones, 83% seen once. Study-wide results and caveats: After radiotherapy and ipilimumab, tumor-derived clones expanded in peripheral blood. Interferon-beta and early blood T cell clone dynamics reportedly predicted response best.

Patients with chemo-refractory metastatic non-small-cell lung cancer received focal radiation plus CTLA-4 blockade with ipilimumab. A word on this clone: No antigen is known for it.

The CDR3 extends over 15 amino acids. Germline trimming cut 5 bases from V and 7 bases from J; bases unmatched to any gene: 8. Germline CDR1 is SGHVS and CDR2 is FNYEAQ. This rearrangement joins TRBV7-6 to TRBJ1-6; 7 bases match TRBD1. This sequence originates from a human donor with non-small cell lung cancer who had stable disease on radiotherapy plus ipilimumab. The material was peripheral blood, obtained from a patient treated with radiotherapy plus ipilimumab. As DNA, the CDR3 is TGTGCCAGCAGCCCGGGGGCAGGGGGGAATTCACCCCTCCACTTT. Its protein is CASSPGAGGNSPLHF.